Presented here are 17 T cell receptor beta chains from one specimen sequenced in a study of blood T cell repertoires in COVID-19. Sequencing used immunoSEQ multiplex PCR; TCRdb keeps in-frame clones, though not all of them. The sample lists 200,000 to 250,000 clones, almost 90% occurring once. The specimen sequenced was PBMCs or T cells enriched from blood (not recorded which). Every receptor here comes from a man in his thirties or forties who had been exposed to COVID-19.

CDR3 region: CASSRTTGGTGNSPLHF. CDR3 coding DNA: TGTGCCAGCAGCCGGACCACAGGGGGCACTGGTAATTCACCCCTCCACTTT. V gene TRBV7-9 combines with J gene TRBJ1-6; 9 nucleotides agree with TRBD1. The germline CDR1 and CDR2 sequences are SEHNR and FQNEAQ (reference sequence). The CDR3 length is 17 residues. V shed 5 bases and J 6 bases; nucleotides not matched to a gene: 11.

This clone was detected only once. The rearrangement links TRBV4-1 to TRBJ2-3, with 10 bases matching TRBD1. There are 14 residues in the CDR3. The J segment lost 4 bases and the V segment lost 11 bases, leaving 9 bases of the junction unmatched. The germline V gene has CDR1 MGHRA and CDR2 YSYEKL. CDR3 DNA: TGCGCCGCAAGACAGGGGGCGCGGGCAGATACGCAGTATTTT. Its protein is CAARQGARADTQYF.

The gene calls are TRBV3-1 (or the pseudogene TRBV3-2) and TRBJ2-5, with D maybe TRBD2 (7 bases). Germline CDR1 is LGHDT and CDR2 is YNNKEL (reference sequence). The CDR3 contains 15 residues. The V and J ends lost 1 base and 6 bases respectively, with 15 bases between them. The CDR3 coding sequence is TGTGCCAGCAGCCAAGTTCCGGGGGGCGCGCAGACCCAGTACTTC. This translates into CASSQVPGGAQTQYF.

The chain is built from TRBV9 and TRBJ2-5, with 8 bases identical to TRBD2. V lost 3 bases to trimming and J lost 2 bases; unmatched junction nucleotides: 9. Per the germline V gene, CDR1 is SGDLS and CDR2 is YYNGEE. The CDR3 length is 16 residues. The CDR3 sequence is CASSERGPGRQETQYF. As DNA, the CDR3 is TGTGCCAGCAGCGAGCGGGGGCCCGGGCGACAAGAGACCCAGTACTTC.

V gene TRBV5-6 combines with J gene TRBJ2-1; the D gene is possibly TRBD1 (5 bases). The CDR3 spans 16 residues. Germline CDR1 and CDR2: SGHDT and YYEEEE. Trimming took 0 bases from V and 7 from J, leaving 17 bases between them. CDR3 nucleotide sequence: TGTGCCAGCAGCTTGGGGGGCAGTGGGGATTGGAATGAGCAGTTCTTC. This encodes CASSLGGSGDWNEQFF.

CDR3 coding DNA: TGTGCCAGTAGTGGACAGGGGGCTAGTTACTATGGCTACACCTTC. It specifies CASSGQGASYYGYTF. The chain is built from TRBV19 and TRBJ1-2; 11 bases align to TRBD1. This CDR3 region has 15 residues. The germline CDR1 and CDR2 sequences are LNHDA and SQIVND (reference sequence). With V trimmed by 5 bases and J by 3 bases, 5 bases remained unmatched. The complete variable domain, with remaining parts taken from reference TRBV19 and TRBJ1-2, reads DGGITQSPKYLFRKEGQNVTLSCEQNLNHDAMYWYRQDPGQGLRLIYYSQIVNDFQKGDIAEGYSVSREKKESFPLTVTSAQKNPTAFYLCASSGQGASYYGYTFGSGTRLTVV.

The chain joins TRBV4-1 to TRBJ2-7; unclear D gene. The CDR3 is 19 amino acids. Germline CDR1 and CDR2: MGHRA and YSYEKL. V lost 0 bases and J lost 5, with 26 bases in between. The CDR3 loop reads CASSQEGEMGTLGFNEQYF. The CDR3, as DNA: TGCGCCAGCAGCCAAGAAGGTGAGATGGGCACCCTCGGTTTTAACGAGCAGTACTTC.

The rearrangement joins TRBV19 to TRBJ2-2; D gene ambiguous. In germline, CDR1 is LNHDA, CDR2 SQIVND (reference sequence). This CDR3 has 15 residues. V was trimmed by 1 base and J by 4 bases, leaving 10 bases between them. CDR3 loop: CASSIVASSTGELFF. CDR3 sequence (DNA): TGTGCCAGTAGTATAGTTGCCTCCAGCACCGGGGAGCTGTTTTTT. Full variable domain (outside the CDR3, taken from reference TRBV19 and TRBJ2-2): DGGITQSPKYLFRKEGQNVTLSCEQNLNHDAMYWYRQDPGQGLRLIYYSQIVNDFQKGDIAEGYSVSREKKESFPLTVTSAQKNPTAFYLCASSIVASSTGELFFGEGSRLTVL.

The rearrangement joins TRBV19 to TRBJ2-2; TRBD1 is a possible D gene (6 bases). The germline V gene encodes CDR1 LNHDA and CDR2 SQIVND (reference sequence). The ends were cut back, 3 bases at V and 6 bases at J, with 11 bases in the middle. This CDR3 contains 14 residues. CDR3 DNA sequence: TGTGCCAGTAGTATTAGGGGACAAGCCGGGGAGCTGTTTTTT. It codes for CASSIRGQAGELFF.

The rearrangement links TRBV6-6 to TRBJ2-5, with 10 bases identical to TRBD2. Germline-derived CDR1 and CDR2 are MNHNY and SVGAGI (reference sequence). J lost 4 bases, V lost 7 bases, and 9 bases had no gene match. The length of the CDR3 is 15 residues. The CDR3 spells CASTLAGQEGETQYF. The CDR3 DNA reads TGTGCCAGCACACTAGCGGGGCAAGAGGGAGAGACCCAGTACTTC.

The chain joins TRBV5-4 to TRBJ2-7, with D possibly TRBD1 on 5 matching bases. Trimming removed 0 bases at V and 3 bases at J, with 7 bases between. The CDR3 has 13 amino acids. Germline V gene sequence: CDR1 SGHNT, CDR2 YYREEE (reference sequence). Written as DNA, the CDR3 is TGTGCCAGCAGCTTGGCGGACAACTACGAGCAGTACTTC. Its protein product is CASSLADNYEQYF.

The chain recombines TRBV11-2 with TRBJ2-7, with 9 bases matching TRBD2. V lost 5 bases and J lost 0; bases outside the gene matches: 17. The V gene's germline CDR1 is SGHAT and CDR2 FQNNGV. CDR3 length: 19 residues. Written as DNA, the CDR3 is TGTGCCAGCAGCCGTTCCGTGGGAGCGGGGGGCCAAAGCTCCTACGAGCAGTACTTC. Protein: CASSRSVGAGGQSSYEQYF.

V usage is TRBV6-6 and J usage is TRBJ2-1; TRBD2 might be the D (5 bases). The length of the CDR3 is 16 residues. CDR1 and CDR2 (germline): MNHNY, SVGAGI (reference sequence). V was clipped by 5 bases and J by 0 bases, with 14 bases between them. The CDR3 is CASSPEAGDSYNEQFF. In DNA form, the CDR3 reads TGTGCCAGCAGTCCTGAGGCCGGGGACTCCTACAATGAGCAGTTCTTC.

The gene calls are TRBV5-6 and TRBJ2-7, with 8 positions matching TRBD2. J lost 7 bases, V lost 2 bases, and 8 bases had no gene match. The CDR3 spans 14 residues. The germline V gene encodes CDR1 SGHDT and CDR2 YYEEEE. The CDR3 sequence: CASSLLRSGAEQYF. The CDR3 DNA sequence: TGTGCCAGCAGCTTATTGCGTAGCGGGGCGGAGCAGTACTTC.

This rearrangement joins TRBV9 to TRBJ2-2, with TRBD1 matching 9 bases. The V gene end was trimmed by 1 base and the J gene end by 4 bases; junction bases not matched to a gene: 2. CDR1 and CDR2 from the germline V gene are SGDLS and YYNGEE. This CDR3 spans 15 amino acids. CDR3 sequence: CASSVRDRVTGELFF. CDR3 nucleotides: TGTGCCAGCAGCGTACGGGACAGGGTCACCGGGGAGCTGTTTTTT.

This chain joins TRBV10-3 and TRBJ2-7; D gene uncertain. The length of the CDR3 is 14 residues. V lost 0 bases and J 4 bases, leaving 10 bases between the germline ends. Germline lookup yields CDR1 ENHRY and CDR2 SYGVKD. CDR3: CAISESSFEYEQYF. The CDR3 nucleotides read TGTGCCATCAGTGAGTCGAGTTTTGAGTACGAGCAGTACTTC.

This rearrangement joins TRBV18 to TRBJ1-1; 9 bases are a match to TRBD1. CDR1 is KGHSH and CDR2 is LQKENI in the germline V gene. CDR3 length: 14 residues. The V gene end was trimmed by 5 bases and the J gene end by 6 bases; junction bases not matched to a gene: 7. CDR3 nucleotides: TGTGCCAGCTCATCGACAGGGGGTGAGGCTGAAGCTTTCTTT. It translates to CASSSTGGEAEAFF.